This T cell receptor (beta chain) was sequenced for a study of blood T cell repertoires in COVID-19. Study at large: Samples representing acute and convalescent COVID-19 were sourced from the United States, Italy and Spain. T cells, B-cell-depleted T cells, or PBMCs supplied cDNA or gDNA.

Per the original methods: Amplification from reference gene primers served as the basis for estimated nucleated cell counts. Assay used: immunoSEQ multiplex PCR; TCRdb lists only in-frame clones, some missing. Clone size and the V and J calls come from that table; the DNA yielded D and trimming. This sample has some 150,000 clones, with around 83% found just once. V shed 5 bases and J shed 3 bases, with 14 bases lying between them. Germline-derived CDR1 and CDR2 are SNHLY and FYNNEI. The CDR3 length is 14 residues. The TCR sequence derives from a man aged 40-49 years with acute or convalescent COVID-19. J is TRBJ2-7 and V is TRBV2; tentative D call: TRBD1 (6 bases). Sequencing was performed on peripheral blood. CDR3 nucleotides: TGTGCCAGCAGTTATCAGGGGCGCCTCTACGAGCAGTACTTC. Protein: CASSYQGRLYEQYF.